The present TCR beta chain was sequenced within a study of beta chain features in type 1 diabetes. Overall study context: Over all samples combined, some 110 million sorted cells were examined.

Overall study findings and caveats: In patients and controls equally, PCR might favor templates that are shorter. Researchers report that Type 1 diabetes patients had moderately but significantly shorter TCRB CDR3s across all four CD4+ subsets. At VDJ recombination sites, type 1 diabetes patients had fewer insertions and more deleted nucleotides.

Of the isolated RNA, all was reverse transcribed, and so the sequenced material was expressed TCRB transcripts. Sequenced by immunoSEQ multiplex PCR; TCRdb stores in-frame clones only, minus some. This table has 500,000 to 700,000 clones, 15% to 18% appearing once. Trimming took 6 bases from V and 7 from J, leaving 15 bases between them. The CDR3 is made up of 14 amino acids. Germline V gives CDR1 MDHEN, CDR2 SYDVKM. About this clone itself: The antigen is unknown.

V gene TRBV28 combines with J gene TRBJ1-4, with D perhaps TRBD1 (6 bases). Material: naive CD4+ T cells from blood. This clonotype originated in a man aged 18 to 29 in good health. CDR3: CASSPPQGGEKLFF. DNA for the CDR3: TGTGCCAGCAGCCCCCCACAGGGAGGTGAAAAACTGTTTTTT.